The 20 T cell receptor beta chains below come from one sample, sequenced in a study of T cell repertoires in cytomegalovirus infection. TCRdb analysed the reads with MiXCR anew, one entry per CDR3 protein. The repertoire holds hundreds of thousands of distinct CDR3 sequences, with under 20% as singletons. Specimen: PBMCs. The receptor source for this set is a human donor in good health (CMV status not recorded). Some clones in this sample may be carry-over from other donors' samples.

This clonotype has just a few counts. The CDR3 DNA reads TGCGCCAGCAGCCAAGATGAAAAGGGGTTGAACACTGAAGCTTTCTTT. Encoded protein: CASSQDEKGLNTEAFF. The chain couples TRBV4-3 to TRBJ1-1, with a weak D call TRBD1 (5 bases). Trimming cost V 0 bases and J 0 bases, with 11 bases left between them. CDR1 is LGHNA and CDR2 is YSLEER in the germline V gene. CDR3 length: 16 amino acids.

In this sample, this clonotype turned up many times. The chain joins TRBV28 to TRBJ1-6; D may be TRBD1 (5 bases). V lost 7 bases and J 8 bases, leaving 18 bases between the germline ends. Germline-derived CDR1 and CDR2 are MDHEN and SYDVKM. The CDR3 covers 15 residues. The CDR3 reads CASTQSTGTYSPLHF. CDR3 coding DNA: TGTGCCAGCACTCAATCTACGGGGACCTATTCACCCCTCCACTTT.

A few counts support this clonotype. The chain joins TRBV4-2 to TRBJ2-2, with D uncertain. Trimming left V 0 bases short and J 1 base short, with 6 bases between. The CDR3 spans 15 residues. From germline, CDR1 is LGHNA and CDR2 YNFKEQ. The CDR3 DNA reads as TGTGCCAGCAGCCAAGATCCAGGGAACACCGGGGAGCTGTTTTTT. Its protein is CASSQDPGNTGELFF.

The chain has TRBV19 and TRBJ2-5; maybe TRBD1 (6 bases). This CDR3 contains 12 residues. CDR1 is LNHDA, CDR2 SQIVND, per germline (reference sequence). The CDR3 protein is CASTGPGETQYF. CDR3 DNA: TGTGCTTCAACAGGGCCAGGGGAGACCCAGTACTTC.

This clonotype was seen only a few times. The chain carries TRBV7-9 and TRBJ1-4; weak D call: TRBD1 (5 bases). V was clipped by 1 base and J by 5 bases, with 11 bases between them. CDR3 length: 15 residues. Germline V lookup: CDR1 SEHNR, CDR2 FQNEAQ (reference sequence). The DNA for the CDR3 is TGTGCCAGCAGCTTAGTCGGAGAGGGGAATGAAAAACTGTTTTTT. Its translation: CASSLVGEGNEKLFF.

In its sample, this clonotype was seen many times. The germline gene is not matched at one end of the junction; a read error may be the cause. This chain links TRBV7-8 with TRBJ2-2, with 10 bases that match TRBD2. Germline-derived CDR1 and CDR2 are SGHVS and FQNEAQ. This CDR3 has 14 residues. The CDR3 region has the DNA TGTGCCACCAGCGGGAGGGGGCTCACCGGGGAGCTGTTTTTT. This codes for CATSGRGLTGELFF.

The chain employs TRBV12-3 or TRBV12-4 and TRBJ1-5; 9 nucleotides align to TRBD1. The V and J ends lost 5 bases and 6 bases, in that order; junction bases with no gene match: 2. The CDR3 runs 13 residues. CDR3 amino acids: CASSDRGSQPQHF. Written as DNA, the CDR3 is TGTGCCAGCAGTGACAGGGGGAGTCAGCCCCAGCATTTT.

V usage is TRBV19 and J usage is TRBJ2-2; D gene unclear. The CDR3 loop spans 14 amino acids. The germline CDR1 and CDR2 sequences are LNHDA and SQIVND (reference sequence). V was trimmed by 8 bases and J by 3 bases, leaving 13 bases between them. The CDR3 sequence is CASLPGSYTGELFF. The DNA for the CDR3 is TGTGCCAGTCTACCCGGGTCCTACACCGGGGAGCTGTTTTTT.

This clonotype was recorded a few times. CDR3 DNA sequence: TGCGCCAGCAGCCAAGATCGGGGAGATCAAGAGACCCAGTACTTC. Amino acids: CASSQDRGDQETQYF. This chain joins TRBV4-1 and TRBJ2-5, with a weak D call TRBD2 (5 bases). V lost 0 bases and J 2 bases, leaving 10 bases between the germline ends. CDR1 and CDR2 from the germline V gene are MGHRA and YSYEKL. The CDR3 is 15 residues long.

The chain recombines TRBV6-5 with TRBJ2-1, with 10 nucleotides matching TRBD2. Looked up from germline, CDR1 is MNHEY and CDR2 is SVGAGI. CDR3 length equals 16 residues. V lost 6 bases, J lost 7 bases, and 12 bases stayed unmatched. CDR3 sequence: CASSLVSGGARNEQFF. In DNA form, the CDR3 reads TGTGCCAGCAGCCTGGTGAGCGGGGGGGCGCGGAATGAGCAGTTCTTC.

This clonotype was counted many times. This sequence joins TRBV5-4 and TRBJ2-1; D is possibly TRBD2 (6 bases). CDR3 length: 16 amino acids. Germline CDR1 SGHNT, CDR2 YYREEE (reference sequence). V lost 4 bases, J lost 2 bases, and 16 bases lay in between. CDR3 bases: TGTGCCAGCAGCGGGGCCCAGGGAGGCACCTACAATGAGCAGTTCTTC. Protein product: CASSGAQGGTYNEQFF.

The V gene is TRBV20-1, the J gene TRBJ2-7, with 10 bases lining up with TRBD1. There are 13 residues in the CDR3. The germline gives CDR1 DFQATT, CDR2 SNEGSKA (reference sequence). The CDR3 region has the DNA TGCAGCGTCTGGGACAGGGGAAACCACGAGCAGTACTTC. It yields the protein CSVWDRGNHEQYF.

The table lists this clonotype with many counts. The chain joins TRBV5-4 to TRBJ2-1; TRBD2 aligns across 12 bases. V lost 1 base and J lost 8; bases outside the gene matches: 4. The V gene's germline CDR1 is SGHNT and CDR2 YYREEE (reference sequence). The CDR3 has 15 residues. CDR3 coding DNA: TGTGCCAGCAGCTTGATGCTAGCGGGGGGGGATGAGCAGTTCTTC. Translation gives CASSLMLAGGDEQFF.

CDR3 DNA: TGTGCCAGCTCACCTCGACGGAGCAATCAGCCCCAGCATTTT. Translating it yields CASSPRRSNQPQHF. V is TRBV18 and J is TRBJ1-5; D not certain. The CDR3 has 14 residues. Germline CDR1 reads KGHSH; CDR2 reads LQKENI. Trimming cost V 3 bases and J 1 base, with 7 bases left between them.

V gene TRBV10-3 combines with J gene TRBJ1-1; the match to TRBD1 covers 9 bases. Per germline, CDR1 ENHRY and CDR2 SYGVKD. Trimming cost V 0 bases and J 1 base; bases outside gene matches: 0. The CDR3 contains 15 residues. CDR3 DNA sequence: TGTGCCATCAGTGAGTCGACAGGGGGGAACACTGAAGCTTTCTTT. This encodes CAISESTGGNTEAFF.

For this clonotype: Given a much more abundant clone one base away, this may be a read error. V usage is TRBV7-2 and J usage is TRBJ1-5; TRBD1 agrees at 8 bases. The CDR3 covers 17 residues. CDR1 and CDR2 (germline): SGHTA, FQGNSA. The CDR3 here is CASSGDRWPGGNRPQHF. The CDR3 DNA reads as TGTGCCAGCAGCGGGGACAGGTGGCCGGGCGGGAATCGGCCCCAGCATTTT.

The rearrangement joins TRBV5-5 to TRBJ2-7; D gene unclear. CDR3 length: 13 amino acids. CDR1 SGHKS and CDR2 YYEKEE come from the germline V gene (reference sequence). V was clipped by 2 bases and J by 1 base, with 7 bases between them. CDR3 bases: TGTGCCAGCAGCTTCGGGTATTCCTACGAGCAGTACTTC. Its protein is CASSFGYSYEQYF.

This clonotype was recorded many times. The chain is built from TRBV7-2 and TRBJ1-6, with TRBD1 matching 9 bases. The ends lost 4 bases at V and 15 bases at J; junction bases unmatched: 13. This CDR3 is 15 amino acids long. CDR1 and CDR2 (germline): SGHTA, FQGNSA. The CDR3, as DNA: TGTGCCAGCAGCTCTCGAACCGGGACAGGGAGCCTCCTCCACTTT. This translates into CASSSRTGTGSLLHF. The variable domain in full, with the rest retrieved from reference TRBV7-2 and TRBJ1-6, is GAGVSQSPSNKVTEKGKDVELRCDPISGHTALYWYRQSLGQGLEFLIYFQGNSAPDKSGLPSDRFSAERTGGSVSTLTIQRTQQEDSAVYLCASSSRTGTGSLLHFGNGTRLTVT.

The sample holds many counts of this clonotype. The CDR3 DNA is TGTGCCAGCAGTTTTTTTGCGGGCAATCAGCCCCAGCATTTT. Protein sequence: CASSFFAGNQPQHF. The rearrangement links TRBV28 to TRBJ1-5; D uncertain. V gave up 3 bases and J gave up 2 bases, with 8 bases separating them. Germline CDR1 is MDHEN and CDR2 is SYDVKM. This CDR3 has 14 amino acids.

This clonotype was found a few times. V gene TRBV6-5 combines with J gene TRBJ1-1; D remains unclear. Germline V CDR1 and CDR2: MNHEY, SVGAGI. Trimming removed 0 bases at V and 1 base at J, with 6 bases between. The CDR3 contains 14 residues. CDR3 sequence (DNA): TGTGCCAGCAGTTACTCCTTCTGGAACACTGAAGCTTTCTTT. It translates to CASSYSFWNTEAFF.